A single sample gave rise to the 18 T cell receptor beta chains below, sequenced in a study of T cells in Graves' hyperthyroidism and ophthalmopathy. RNA transcripts yielded amplified TCR beta CDR3 regions. During a first-round RT-PCR of the TCR CDR3, the HTBI primer set was used. TCRdb passed the multiplex PCR reads through MiXCR, listing each CDR3 protein once. The data show under 400,000 distinct CDR3 sequences, 15% to 20% seen once. The sample taken for sequencing was blood. These receptors were collected from a woman in her 40s with Graves' ophthalmopathy.

The table lists this clonotype with a few counts. A much larger clone sits a single nucleotide away, making a read error possible. The CDR3 does not close with the conserved phenylalanine or tryptophan, likely indicating a read error. The chain is built from TRBV29-1 and TRBJ1-1; weak D call: TRBD1 (5 bases). CDR1 and CDR2 from the germline V gene are SQVTM and ANQGSEA. The length of the CDR3 is 12 residues. Trimming took 3 bases from V and 4 from J, leaving 9 bases between them. The CDR3 loop is CSVDFGTTEAFL. For the CDR3, the DNA is TGCAGCGTTGATTTTGGGACCACTGAAGCTTTCCTT.

This clonotype was seen a few times. This chain's CDR3 is CASSPQGGWNTEAFF. CDR3 bases: TGTGCCAGCTCACCTCAGGGAGGGTGGAACACTGAAGCTTTCTTT. The chain employs TRBV18 and TRBJ1-1, with D possibly TRBD1 on 5 matching bases. The V and J ends lost 3 bases and 1 base respectively, with 12 bases between them. The CDR3 runs 15 residues. Germline CDR1 and CDR2: KGHSH and LQKENI.

This chain uses TRBV6-5 with TRBJ2-7, with D tentatively TRBD1 (5 bases). The CDR3 loop spans 14 amino acids. The V end lost 2 bases, the J end lost 4 bases, and 12 bases lay between the germline ends. CDR1 MNHEY and CDR2 SVGAGI come from the germline V gene. The CDR3 DNA sequence: TGTGCCAGCAGTTACCGCAGGGAATCGTACGAGCAGTACTTC. Translated: CASSYRRESYEQYF.

This clonotype was observed many times. The chain employs TRBV25-1 and TRBJ1-5, with D uncertain. V was trimmed by 7 bases and J by 4 bases, leaving 11 bases between them. CDR1 is MGHDK and CDR2 is SYGVNS in the germline V gene. This CDR3 contains 13 residues. The CDR3 DNA is TGTGCCAGCAAAAAATCACGGAATCAGCCCCAGCATTTT. Translating it yields CASKKSRNQPQHF.

This clonotype was seen repeatedly, ten times or more. The rearrangement links TRBV6-4 to TRBJ2-1; the match to TRBD1 covers 10 bases. The CDR3 loop spans 15 amino acids. CDR1 and CDR2 (germline): MRHNA, SNTAGT. The V and J ends lost 6 bases and 9 bases, in that order; junction bases with no gene match: 11. CDR3 coding DNA: TGTGCCAGCAGGACGGGACAGGGGTATTATGGTGAGCAGTTCTTC. This gives the protein CASRTGQGYYGEQFF.

This clonotype was found many times. The chain uses TRBV29-1 and TRBJ1-1; 7 bases align to TRBD1. V dropped 4 bases and J dropped 1; count of bases not matched to a gene: 6. Germline-derived CDR1 and CDR2 are SQVTM and ANQGSEA. This CDR3 contains 14 residues. CDR3 DNA: TGCAGCGTTGGGAGGGGGACAGCGAACACTGAAGCTTTCTTT. Translation gives CSVGRGTANTEAFF. Looking up the rest from reference TRBV29-1 and TRBJ1-1 gives the full variable domain: SAVISQKPSRDICQRGTSLTIQCQVDSQVTMMFWYRQQPGQSLTLIATANQGSEATYESGFVIDKFPISRPNLTFSTLTVSNMSPEDSSIYLCSVGRGTANTEAFFGQGTRLTVV.

This clonotype was observed a few times. The chain carries TRBV11-2 and TRBJ2-2, with a weak D call TRBD1 (5 bases). The CDR3 is 14 residues long. V lost 6 bases and J lost 7, with 15 bases in between. The germline gives CDR1 SGHAT, CDR2 FQNNGV. In DNA, the CDR3 is TGTGCCAGCAGTCCCGGTTGGGGCAGCGGGGAGCTGTTTTTT. Translated: CASSPGWGSGELFF. Filled out from reference TRBV11-2 and TRBJ2-2, the complete variable domain reads EAGVAQSPRYKIIEKRQSVAFWCNPISGHATLYWYQQILGQGPKLLIQFQNNGVVDDSQLPKDRFSAERLKGVDSTLKIQPAKLEDSAVYLCASSPGWGSGELFFGEGSRLTVL.

This clonotype was counted ten times or more. One end of the junction varies from germline; a read error may be responsible. J is TRBJ1-3 and V is TRBV5-1; D not resolved. The CDR3 contains 13 residues. Looked up from germline, CDR1 is SGHRS and CDR2 is YFSETQ. DNA for the CDR3: TGTGCCAGCAGCTTGGACTCTGGAAACACCATATATTTT. Amino acid sequence: CASSLDSGNTIYF.

This clonotype came up many times. The chain carries TRBV7-9 and TRBJ2-6; D remains ambiguous. This CDR3 comprises 18 residues. V was cut by 2 bases and J by 0 bases, with 14 bases left in between. CDR1 is SEHNR and CDR2 is FQNEAQ in the germline V gene (reference sequence). The CDR3 DNA sequence: TGTGCCAGCAGCTTAAATGCCGGCCCCTTCTCTGGGGCCAACGTCCTGACTTTC. It yields the protein CASSLNAGPFSGANVLTF.

This clonotype has ten or more counts. The chain recombines TRBV7-2 with TRBJ1-6; the match to TRBD1 covers 8 bases. Germline CDR1 and CDR2: SGHTA and FQGNSA. The CDR3 sequence is 11 residues long. V lost 4 bases to trimming and J lost 14 bases; unmatched junction nucleotides: 1. The CDR3 coding sequence is TGTGCCAGCAGCTCGGGACAGGCCCTCCACTTT. It yields the protein CASSSGQALHF.

This clonotype was seen a few times. This chain links TRBV30 with TRBJ2-5; tentative D call: TRBD2 (6 bases). V was clipped by 4 bases and J by 9 bases, with 15 bases between them. This CDR3 spans 12 amino acids. In germline, CDR1 is GTSNPN, CDR2 SVGIG (reference sequence). The CDR3 loop reads CAWTGVGRAQYF. CDR3 nucleotides: TGTGCCTGGACGGGGGTGGGGAGAGCCCAGTACTTC.

The table lists this clonotype with many counts. This rearrangement joins TRBV11-3 to TRBJ2-2, with D tentatively TRBD1 or TRBD2 (6 bases each). V was shortened by 5 bases and J by 4 bases, with 14 bases between the two germline ends. The CDR3 has 15 amino acids. In germline, CDR1 is SGHNT, CDR2 YENEEA. CDR3 residues: CASSPTRGGTGELFF. In nucleotides, the CDR3 is TGTGCCAGCAGCCCAACCAGGGGAGGCACCGGGGAGCTGTTTTTT.

The CDR3, as DNA: TGTGCCAGCAATGGGGGTCTAGAGACCCAGTACTTC. Protein sequence: CASNGGLETQYF. The chain couples TRBV28 to TRBJ2-5; tentatively, D is TRBD1 or TRBD2 (5 bases each). The germline V gene has CDR1 MDHEN and CDR2 SYDVKM. V dropped 7 bases and J dropped 4 bases, with 10 bases sitting between them. CDR3 length: 12 amino acids.

The chain combines TRBV11-2 with TRBJ1-2, with 11 bases aligning to TRBD1. After removal of 3 bases from V and 5 bases from J, the junction contained 11 bases not matched to a gene. Per germline, CDR1 SGHAT and CDR2 FQNNGV. CDR3 size: 17 residues. The DNA for the CDR3 is TGTGCCAGCAGCTTTGTCCCCGGACAGGGGGCCGGGTATGGCTACACCTTC. Its translation: CASSFVPGQGAGYGYTF.

The chain links TRBV4-1 to TRBJ2-1; 9 nucleotides line up with TRBD2. With 0 bases clipped from V and 5 bases from J, the junction kept 2 bases outside the gene matches. This CDR3 has 15 residues. CDR1 and CDR2 from the germline V gene are MGHRA and YSYEKL. The CDR3 DNA follows: TGCGCCAGCAGCCAAGATAGCGGGAGCCACAATGAGCAGTTCTTC. Translation gives CASSQDSGSHNEQFF.

Ten or more counts support this clonotype. The J gene is TRBJ2-7, the V gene TRBV27, with D unclear. In germline, CDR1 is MNHEY, CDR2 SMNVEV (reference sequence). This CDR3 is built from 12 residues. With 6 bases removed from V and 2 bases from J, the gap between germline ends came to 8 bases. The CDR3, as DNA: TGTGCCAGCAGCGGCGGTACCTACGAGCAGTACTTC. As protein: CASSGGTYEQYF.

This clonotype appeared many times. This chain links TRBV30 with TRBJ2-7; the D gene is possibly TRBD2 (5 bases). Germline V CDR1 and CDR2: GTSNPN, SVGIG (reference sequence). This CDR3 spans 12 amino acids. Trimming stripped 5 bases from V and 2 bases from J, with 10 bases between. CDR3 nucleotide sequence: TGTGCCTGGGGGAGCGTCACCTACGAGCAGTACTTC. Amino acids: CAWGSVTYEQYF.

This clonotype was seen at least ten times. This rearrangement joins TRBV6-1 to TRBJ1-2; maybe TRBD1 (5 bases). Germline V gene lookup returns CDR1 MNHNS and CDR2 SASEGT. The CDR3 runs 14 residues. Trimming took off 0 bases at V and 5 bases at J, with 10 bases between the two ends. For the CDR3, the DNA is TGTGCCAGCAGTGAAGCAGGGGATTGGTATGGCTACACCTTC. It is translated as CASSEAGDWYGYTF.